This record looks at one T cell receptor beta chain sequence and its context. Its target antigen remains unknown. One base away there is no much larger clone; base qualities are not given. The sample belongs to a study of shared clonotypes between healthy human individuals (dated by TCRdb to the early 2020s). Context from the whole study: A few men and two women, aged 18 to 49 years, made up the cohort. Per donor, three plates each were used for CD4 naive and CD4 memory, two for CD8 naive, and one for CD8 memory. Each donor's leukapheresis produced roughly between roughly 0.94 and 9.5 billion PBMCs. To estimate repertoire size and how much clonotype sharing occurs between individuals, the study deeply sequenced the blood TCR repertoires of roughly 5 healthy adults. To increase sequencing depth and limit assay-specific biases, TCR repertoire library preparation and sequencing were carried out by different laboratories using diverse techniques.

The paper as a whole reports these results and caveats: Sampling was restricted to blood, and TCR repertoires in tissue are likely to differ from TCR repertoires in blood. Around 5.4% of naive CD4, 3.5% of naive CD8, around 2.3% of memory CD4, and less than 0.45% of memory CD8 clonotypes were shared across a handful of donors. Rarefaction of sorted-subset datasets indicated incomplete sequencing despite the large sequencing depth. The small number of donors limited the genetic and exposure-history diversity represented. Pairwise subsampling led to the expectation that sequencing depth would affect the degree of clonotype sharing among donors. Clonotypes shared by all four sorted-subset donors showed higher generation probabilities than non-shared clonotypes. Naive subsets generally had larger estimated clonotype richness than memory subsets did.

Healthy HIV-negative adults with no recently reported acute infections or vaccinations were included as donors. Every donor was a Caucasian adult living in Nashville, Tennessee, USA. CD4+ T cells were enriched by magnetic negative selection; naive cells were then positively selected on CD45RA, and the negative fraction formed the memory subset. Blood was obtained by leukapheresis, after which PBMCs were separated by Ficoll-Histopaque density gradient centrifugation and cryopreserved in liquid nitrogen vapor phase. Analytical flow cytometry was used to check the purity and quantity of every magnetically sorted T cell population. Genomic DNA was isolated from every sorted fraction and measured by UV absorbance on a Nanodrop 2000c. Using the deep immunoSEQ assay, multiplex PCR amplified TCR CDR3 regions from genomic DNA. For each cell subset, the extracted genomic DNA was distributed evenly across all wells of several immunoSEQ 96-well plates, and each plate served as one replicate. Each replicate PCR for sorted subsets received about 0.2 ug genomic DNA, equal to about 30,000 T cell genomes. Purified libraries were quantified with a Qubit 3.0 fluorometer, sized on a Bioanalyzer 2100, and re-quantified with the KAPA Library Quantification kit. Each immunoSEQ 96-well plate was sequenced on its own single-read 150-cycle Illumina NextSeq 550 flow cell. The authors' pipeline ran thus. Because the immunoSEQ output included only junctional sequences and no quality scores, the filtering could not be the same as the filtering used for full-length reads. Sequences were annotated with PyIR, a Python wrapper for IgBLAST v1.9, and V/J genes and CDR3 were assigned using IMGT germline references. Reads with weak V/J assignments (E-value above 1e-6), missing CDR3, stop codons, out-of-frame junctions, or ambiguous translated residues were removed. A V3J clonotype was defined by an identical inferred V gene, J gene, and CDR3 amino acid sequence. Percentage overlap between repertoires was calculated by dividing the number of shared unique clonotypes by the size of the smaller repertoire. Repertoire richness was assessed with RTK rarefaction, the Chao1 estimator, and Recon v2.1 estimates of unobserved clonotypes. For all TCRbeta clonotypes obtained by the gDNA method from four donors, generation probabilities were computed with OLGA. The source is immuneACCESS, and TCRdb retained only in-frame sequences with V and J called. Part of the clones is not carried over; for the studies checked, unresolved V genes explain less than half of this, and the remainder is unexplained. From that table come the V and J calls and clone size; the DNA was used to work out D and trimming. The sample yields some 2,400,000 clones; approximately 94% were counted once. Less than 0.15% of the sample comes from the top ten.

The germline V gene specifies MNHNS as CDR1 and SASEGT as CDR2. The CDR3 sequence holds 11 residues, the cysteine and phenylalanine included. Solely the CDR3 DNA is kept, with 33 bases framed from the first base. The V end loses 10 bases and the J end loses 8 bases, and a stretch of 14 bases separates them. The chain is assembled from TRBV6-1 and TRBJ1-1; a weak D assignment points to TRBD1 (6 bases agree). The sequence came from a man aged 18 to 29 in good health. The sequenced sample was naive CD4+ T cells sorted from blood. The cell subset or site label, as the study defines it: CD45RA+ positively selected. The base sequence is TGTGCCACCAGGGGACACCTAGAAGCTTTCTTT. This sequence encodes CATRGHLEAFF.